This T cell receptor (beta chain) derives from a study of blood T cells in healthy people across ages. Primed by a sample-barcoded 5' primer and a J-beta primer mix, a second PCR proceeded for 7 to 11 cycles. TCRdb used MiXCR to reprocess the 5' RACE reads, holding one entry per CDR3 protein. The data show 600,000 to 850,000 distinct CDR3 sequences, roughly 45% seen once. The sequenced sample consisted of blood. This sequence was found in an older woman in good health.

CDR3 coding DNA: TGTGCCAGCAGCTTCACTAGTGCGCTCACAGATACGCAGTATTTT. This encodes CASSFTSALTDTQYF. The chain joins TRBV7-8 to TRBJ2-3; D is possibly TRBD2 (5 bases). The germline V gene encodes CDR1 SGHVS and CDR2 FQNEAQ. The CDR3 loop spans 15 amino acids. Deletions cut 3 bases from V and 2 bases from J, with 12 bases between.